The T cell receptor beta chain described here comes from a study of blood T cells in healthy people across ages. This CDR3 is 13 amino acids long. Trimming cost V 6 bases and J 6 bases; bases outside gene matches: 7. Germline V gene data show CDR1 as MNHEY and CDR2 as SVGAGI. Overall study findings and caveats: Whereas aged donors had fewer naive CD4+ cells, long-lived donors had more of them and higher diversity. Diversity estimated from one million T cells was considered an underestimate.

It was with a sample-barcoded 5' primer and a J-beta primer mix that a second PCR of about 6 to 12 cycles was run. From each sample, at least 2.5 million paired-end reads containing CDR3 were obtained. One entry per CDR3 protein results from TCRdb running MiXCR on the 5' RACE reads. The sample lists roughly 830,000 distinct CDR3 sequences; roughly 60% were seen once. This clonotype turned up a few times. The antigen is not known. The chain is built from TRBV6-5 and TRBJ1-2, with TRBD1 matching over 7 bases. This TCR came from a man aged 25-45 years in good health. The sequencing input was blood. The DNA of the CDR3 is TGTGCCAGCAGCAGGACAGGCCCCCATGGCTACACCTTC. It encodes CASSRTGPHGYTF.